This TCR beta chain comes out of a study of siplizumab effects on memory and regulatory T cells. Regarding the study as a whole: Naive T cell populations appeared to exhibit greater diversity than memory cells and appeared to be major alloresponse contributors.

Sequencing was performed with immunoSEQ multiplex PCR; in TCRdb, only in-frame clones are kept and a portion is missing. The table lists 65,000 to 85,000 clones, roughly 93% of them singletons. The CDR3 runs 13 residues. Germline V gives CDR1 MDHEN, CDR2 SYDVKM. V lost 3 bases, J lost 0 bases, and 6 bases lay in between. Concerning this clone itself: The antigen is undetermined.

The source is a human donor in good health. The chain has TRBV28 and TRBJ2-7; D perhaps matches TRBD1 (6 bases). Material for sequencing was CD8+ T cells sorted from blood. CDR3 nucleotides: TGTGCCAGCAGTTTGACAGGCTCCTACGAGCAGTACTTC. This codes for CASSLTGSYEQYF.